The 32 T cell receptor beta chains presented below share a single source sample, sequenced in a study of blood T cell repertoires in COVID-19. Using immunoSEQ multiplex PCR, the repertoire was profiled, and TCRdb retains in-frame clones only, with some absent. The sample shows a few hundred thousand clones, approximately 80% of them seen only once. Sample: peripheral blood. Receptor source: a man under 40 who had recovered from COVID-19.

The chain carries TRBV5-5 and TRBJ1-1, with D possibly TRBD1 on 6 matching bases. CDR1 and CDR2 from the germline V gene are SGHKS and YYEKEE (reference sequence). The CDR3 loop spans 16 amino acids. V lost 4 bases and J lost 0, with 16 bases in between. The CDR3 spells CASSLGGPTVNTEAFF. CDR3 sequence (DNA): TGTGCCAGCAGCCTGGGGGGGCCAACAGTGAACACTGAAGCTTTCTTT. Combining the CDR3 with reference TRBV5-5 and TRBJ1-1 gives the whole variable domain DAGVTQSPTHLIKTRGQQVTLRCSPISGHKSVSWYQQVLGQGPQFIFQYYEKEERGRGNFPDRFSARQFPNYSSELNVNALLLGDSALYLCASSLGGPTVNTEAFFGQGTRLTVV.

This chain connects TRBV7-8 to TRBJ1-6; 8 bases match TRBD1. CDR1 and CDR2 (germline): SGHVS, FQNEAQ. Trimming at V came to 5 bases and at J to 7 bases, leaving 7 bases not matched to a gene. The CDR3 sequence is 15 residues long. The CDR3 spells CASSMDRVTNSPLHF. CDR3 bases: TGTGCCAGCAGCATGGACAGGGTAACGAATTCACCCCTCCACTTT.

This clone was seen only a few times. V is TRBV7-8 and J is TRBJ2-2, with TRBD1 matching over 7 bases. J lost 1 base, V lost 8 bases, and 7 bases had no gene match. The CDR3 is 15 amino acids. Germline V gene sequence: CDR1 SGHVS, CDR2 FQNEAQ. The CDR3 DNA is TGTGCCAGCGGCCTAGACAGGGTGAACACCGGGGAGCTGTTTTTT. Translation gives CASGLDRVNTGELFF.

The chain couples TRBV5-1 to TRBJ1-6; possible D gene TRBD1, 5 bases. Germline CDR1 and CDR2: SGHRS and YFSETQ. V was trimmed by 3 bases and J by 14 bases, leaving 24 bases between them. This CDR3 has 16 residues. CDR3 bases: TGCGCCAGCAGCTCCCGTCCGGGGGGTCCTAGATCAACCCTCCACTTT. Translation gives CASSSRPGGPRSTLHF.

V gene TRBV6-5 combines with J gene TRBJ2-3; D remains unclear. The CDR3 has 11 amino acids. Germline-derived CDR1 and CDR2 are MNHEY and SVGAGI. Trimming removed 5 bases at V and 6 bases at J, with 6 bases between. CDR3 DNA: TGTGCCAGCAGTAATCTCGATACGCAGTATTTT. Its translation is CASSNLDTQYF.

The chain recombines TRBV7-8 with TRBJ1-6; D is perhaps TRBD1 (5 bases). The CDR3 has 15 residues. Germline V CDR1 and CDR2: SGHVS, FQNEAQ. V was trimmed by 1 base and J by 8 bases, leaving 12 bases between them. CDR3 sequence reads: CASSLEQGIDSPLHF. The CDR3, as DNA: TGTGCCAGCAGCTTAGAGCAGGGAATCGATTCACCCCTCCACTTT. Supplemented by reference TRBV7-8 and TRBJ1-6, the full variable domain reads GAGVSQSPRYKVAKRGQDVALRCDPISGHVSLFWYQQALGQGPEFLTYFQNEAQLDKSGLPSDRFFAERPEGSVSTLKIQRTQQEDSAVYLCASSLEQGIDSPLHFGNGTRLTVT.

The rearrangement uses TRBV5-5 and TRBJ2-5; 7 bases are a match to TRBD1. CDR1 and CDR2 from the germline V gene are SGHKS and YYEKEE (reference sequence). CDR3 length equals 15 residues. V was pared by 4 bases and J by 5 bases, with 11 bases of the junction left unmatched. The DNA for the CDR3 is TGTGCCAGCAGCCAGTCAGACAGGGTAGGGGAGACCCAGTACTTC. Translation: CASSQSDRVGETQYF.

The rearrangement uses TRBV27 and TRBJ2-1; 7 bases match TRBD1. Germline V gene data show CDR1 as MNHEY and CDR2 as SMNVEV (reference sequence). The CDR3 runs 15 residues. V shed 3 bases, J shed 7 bases, and the junction held 9 bases outside the gene matches. The CDR3 loop reads CASSFEGARLNEQFF. The CDR3 nucleotides read TGTGCCAGCAGTTTCGAGGGGGCCCGACTTAATGAGCAGTTCTTC.

The chain employs TRBV24-1 and TRBJ1-2, with D possibly matching TRBD1 (6 bases). The CDR3 length is 13 residues. V lost 7 bases and J lost 6, with 14 bases in between. Per germline, CDR1 KGHDR and CDR2 SFDVKD. The CDR3 DNA reads TGTGCCACCAGGGACAGACTGGTAGATGGCTACACCTTC. Translating it yields CATRDRLVDGYTF.

The V and J genes are TRBV3-1 (or the pseudogene TRBV3-2) and TRBJ2-1; 7 bases map to TRBD2. This CDR3 spans 16 amino acids. The germline CDR1 and CDR2 sequences are LGHDT and YNNKEL (reference sequence). V gave up 1 base and J gave up 0 bases; unmatched junction bases: 3. For the CDR3, the DNA is TGTGCCAGCAGCCAAGCGCGGGAGTACTCCTACAATGAGCAGTTCTTC. Translation gives CASSQAREYSYNEQFF.

This clone was counted between two and nine times. The chain employs TRBV7-9 and TRBJ2-2; 13 nucleotides agree with TRBD2. The trim removed 5 bases at V and 7 bases at J, leaving 1 base unmatched. CDR3 length: 14 amino acids. CDR1 and CDR2 from the germline V gene are SEHNR and FQNEAQ (reference sequence). This chain's CDR3 is CASSRTSGGGELFF. The CDR3 DNA follows: TGTGCCAGCAGCCGGACTAGCGGGGGCGGGGAGCTGTTTTTT. Complete variable domain (other parts from reference TRBV7-9 and TRBJ2-2): DTGVSQNPRHKITKRGQNVTFRCDPISEHNRLYWYRQTLGQGPEFLTYFQNEAQLEKSRLLSDRFSAERPKGSFSTLEIQRTEQGDSAMYLCASSRTSGGGELFFGEGSRLTVL.

This chain connects TRBV11-2 to TRBJ2-7; 13 positions match TRBD2. Looked up from germline, CDR1 is SGHAT and CDR2 is FQNNGV. The CDR3 has 16 residues. The ends lost 5 bases at V and 2 bases at J; junction bases unmatched: 6. In DNA, the CDR3 is TGTGCCAGCAGCCCAACCGGGACTAGCGGGGCCTACGAGCAGTACGTC. This codes for CASSPTGTSGAYEQYV.

The chain is built from TRBV27 and TRBJ1-5, with D perhaps matching TRBD1 (5 bases). The CDR3 runs to 14 residues. From germline, CDR1 is MNHEY and CDR2 SMNVEV (reference sequence). V was trimmed by 7 bases and J by 4 bases, leaving 14 bases between them. This chain's CDR3 is CASTPGRGNQPQHF. The CDR3 nucleotides read TGTGCCAGCACCCCGGGACGGGGGAATCAGCCCCAGCATTTT.

As for this clone: The junction does not match germline at one end; this may be a read error. V is TRBV13 and J is TRBJ2-7; 9 bases are shared with TRBD1. CDR1 is PRHDT and CDR2 is FYEKMQ in the germline V gene (reference sequence). The CDR3 has 11 amino acids. CDR3 in DNA: TGTGCCAGCAGCTGGACAGGGGCCCCCTCCTTC. Translation gives CASSWTGAPSF.

J is TRBJ2-7 and V is TRBV7-9; maybe TRBD1 (5 bases). CDR3 length: 15 residues. The V gene lost 6 bases and the J gene lost 2 bases, with 17 bases spanning the gap. Looked up from germline, CDR1 is SEHNR and CDR2 is FQNEAQ (reference sequence). Written as DNA, the CDR3 is TGTGCCAGCAGTTCCACAGGAGACAGAGCCTACGAGCAGTACTTC. This codes for CASSSTGDRAYEQYF.

Regarding this clone: Other DNA sequences of this sample code for an identical CDR3. The chain has TRBV7-6 and TRBJ2-2, with unresolved D. Between the trimmed V and J ends, which lost 1 base and 1 base, there was a span of 10 bases. The CDR3 runs to 16 residues. Germline V gene lookup returns CDR1 SGHVS and CDR2 FNYEAQ. The CDR3 DNA follows: TGTGCCAGCAGCTTAGTTGGCGGTTTGAACACCGGGGAGCTGTTTTTT. Its translation: CASSLVGGLNTGELFF.

The J gene is TRBJ2-3, the V gene TRBV11-2; unclear D gene. The CDR3 extends over 16 amino acids. The germline V and J ends were trimmed by 1 base and 2 bases, with 13 bases remaining between them. Germline lookup yields CDR1 SGHAT and CDR2 FQNNGV. CDR3 residues: CASSLVGLGFTDTQYF. CDR3 DNA: TGTGCCAGCAGCTTAGTCGGTCTGGGCTTCACAGATACGCAGTATTTT.

The chain carries TRBV2 and TRBJ1-5; TRBD1 might be the D (5 bases). The CDR3 consists of 13 residues. V was cut by 6 bases and J by 7 bases, with 13 bases left in between. Germline assignment: CDR1 SNHLY and CDR2 FYNNEI. The CDR3 loop is CASRKDRGQPQHF. The CDR3 region has the DNA TGTGCCAGCAGGAAAGACAGAGGCCAGCCCCAGCATTTT.

CDR3 amino acids: CASSEGTGEVETQYF. The CDR3 DNA follows: TGTGCCAGCAGTGAAGGGACAGGGGAAGTTGAGACCCAGTACTTC. The chain combines TRBV2 with TRBJ2-5, with 9 bases identical to TRBD1. The CDR3 sequence is 15 residues long. Germline V lookup: CDR1 SNHLY, CDR2 FYNNEI. Trimming at V came to 1 base and at J to 5 bases, leaving 5 bases not matched to a gene.

This clone was seen once. V gene TRBV2 combines with J gene TRBJ2-2; TRBD2 might be the D (6 bases). The germline V gene has CDR1 SNHLY and CDR2 FYNNEI. This CDR3 comprises 13 residues. Trimming left V 6 bases short and J 9 bases short, with 14 bases between. The CDR3 is CASSPVGGRELFF. CDR3 coding DNA: TGTGCCAGCAGCCCCGTGGGGGGTCGGGAGCTGTTTTTT.

This clone was recorded a few times. V is TRBV29-1 and J is TRBJ1-1; D might be TRBD1 (6 bases). Trimming removed 7 bases at V and 0 bases at J, with 12 bases between. The CDR3 contains 13 residues. Germline CDR1 reads SQVTM; CDR2 reads ANQGSEA. Here the CDR3 reads CSGLRGMNTEAFF. CDR3 DNA sequence: TGCAGCGGACTCAGGGGCATGAACACTGAAGCTTTCTTT.

The chain employs TRBV2 and TRBJ1-2; no reliable D call. In germline, CDR1 is SNHLY, CDR2 FYNNEI. V was pared by 4 bases and J by 8 bases, with 20 bases between. The CDR3 has 15 residues. CDR3 coding DNA: TGTGCCAGCAGTGCCTCGGGCAGGCGGGTTGAAGGCTACACCTTC. It is translated as CASSASGRRVEGYTF.

For this clone: Other DNA variants within this sample encode the same CDR3. V usage is TRBV5-4 and J usage is TRBJ2-7; D possibly corresponds to TRBD2 (6 bases). The CDR3 is 13 amino acids. The germline V gene encodes CDR1 SGHNT and CDR2 YYREEE (reference sequence). Trimming removed 1 base at V and 3 bases at J, with 8 bases between. The CDR3 DNA reads TGTGCCAGCAGCTTGACCGGGGGCTACGAGCAGTACTTC. Translated: CASSLTGGYEQYF.

This rearrangement joins TRBV3-1 (or the pseudogene TRBV3-2) to TRBJ2-3; perhaps TRBD2 as D (6 bases). Trimming left V 0 bases short and J 4 bases short, with 14 bases between. CDR3 length: 16 amino acids. Germline V gene data show CDR1 as LGHDT and CDR2 as YNNKEL (reference sequence). Here the CDR3 DNA reads TGTGCCAGCAGCCAAGATTTGCGGGGAGGTGCAGATACGCAGTATTTT. Its protein is CASSQDLRGGADTQYF.

The chain has TRBV28 and TRBJ2-7, with 7 bases aligning to TRBD1. Trimming removed 5 bases from V and 4 bases from J; junction bases left unmatched: 11. This CDR3 comprises 15 residues. CDR1 is MDHEN, CDR2 SYDVKM, per germline. The CDR3 here is CASSTTGDGDYEQYV. DNA for the CDR3: TGTGCCAGCAGTACAACAGGGGACGGAGATTACGAGCAGTACGTC.

V is TRBV21-1 and J is TRBJ2-7; the table names TRBD2, a call not compared with the DNA. TRBV21-1 represents a pseudogene. The CDR3 sequence is 14 residues long. The CDR3 coding sequence is TGTGCCAGCGGGACCCCTAGCGGGGGTTACGAGCAGTACGTC. Translating gives CASGTPSGGYEQYV.

This clone has a single count. V and J are TRBV10-2 and TRBJ1-2; the D gene is possibly TRBD1 (5 bases). CDR1 is WSHSY, CDR2 SAAADI, per germline. The CDR3 consists of 13 residues. Trimming stripped 6 bases from V and 4 bases from J, with 12 bases between. DNA of the CDR3: TGCGCCAGCAGATATGACAGAACCTATGGCTACACCTTC. Residues: CASRYDRTYGYTF.

The chain has TRBV5-4 and TRBJ2-2, with 7 bases fitting TRBD2. Per germline, CDR1 SGHNT and CDR2 YYREEE (reference sequence). This CDR3 contains 16 residues. V shed 3 bases, J shed 1 base, and the junction held 6 bases outside the gene matches. CDR3 sequence (DNA): TGTGCCAGCAGCTCGGGGGGTAGCGGGAACACCGGGGAGCTGTTTTTT. Protein product: CASSSGGSGNTGELFF.

V is TRBV28 and J is TRBJ1-2, with 7 bases that match TRBD1. Germline CDR1 reads MDHEN; CDR2 reads SYDVKM. V shed 6 bases and J 8 bases; nucleotides not matched to a gene: 9. CDR3 length: 13 amino acids. The CDR3 loop is CASRSPTGIGYTF. DNA for the CDR3: TGTGCCAGCAGATCGCCGACAGGGATAGGCTACACCTTC.

The chain recombines TRBV3-1 (or the pseudogene TRBV3-2) with TRBJ2-3, with D unresolved. Trimming removed 4 bases at V and 6 bases at J, with 5 bases between. The CDR3 extends over 11 amino acids. Germline CDR1 LGHDT, CDR2 YNNKEL (reference sequence). CDR3 amino acids: CASSLYDTQYF. DNA of the CDR3: TGTGCCAGCAGCCTTTATGATACGCAGTATTTT.

This chain uses TRBV7-3 with TRBJ2-5; D not certain. V lost 5 bases, J lost 4 bases, and 8 bases lay in between. Per the germline V gene, CDR1 is SGHTA and CDR2 is FQGTGA. There are 12 residues in the CDR3. CDR3 region: CASSLLGETQYF. CDR3 DNA sequence: TGTGCCAGCAGCCTACTCGGAGAGACCCAGTACTTC. The whole variable domain, filled in from reference TRBV7-3 and TRBJ2-5, reads GAGVSQTPSNKVTEKGKYVELRCDPISGHTALYWYRQSLGQGPEFLIYFQGTGAADDSGLPNDRFFAVRPEGSVSTLKIQRTERGDSAVYLCASSLLGETQYFGPGTRLLVL.

The rearrangement joins TRBV5-1 to TRBJ1-5; the D is unclear. This CDR3 spans 15 amino acids. Looked up from germline, CDR1 is SGHRS and CDR2 is YFSETQ. V dropped 3 bases and J dropped 6 bases, with 16 bases sitting between them. The CDR3 sequence: CASSSIDKTGQPQHF. The CDR3 DNA follows: TGCGCCAGCAGCTCGATCGACAAGACCGGTCAGCCCCAGCATTTT.